The entry below gives a single TCR beta chain sequence along with its context. This entry is derived from a study of T cells after yellow fever vaccination. Using its own MiXCR run on the 5' RACE reads, TCRdb lists one record per CDR3 protein. The data hold some 220,000 distinct CDR3 sequences, with approximately 3.3% observed a single time. The V and J ends lost 6 bases and 1 base respectively, with 15 bases between them. Germline V gene lookup returns CDR1 DFQATT and CDR2 SNEGSKA (reference sequence). This CDR3 is built from 14 residues. This sequence joins TRBV20-1 and TRBJ2-5; no firm D call. The receptor was derived from a man in his late teens or twenties who received the YFV17D yellow fever vaccine. The material sequenced was CD4+ T cells sorted from PBMCs, taken 10 days after the yellow fever booster vaccination. CDR3 region: CSARPGSSQETQYF. Written as DNA, the CDR3 is TGCAGTGCCAGACCAGGTTCGTCCCAAGAGACCCAGTACTTC.